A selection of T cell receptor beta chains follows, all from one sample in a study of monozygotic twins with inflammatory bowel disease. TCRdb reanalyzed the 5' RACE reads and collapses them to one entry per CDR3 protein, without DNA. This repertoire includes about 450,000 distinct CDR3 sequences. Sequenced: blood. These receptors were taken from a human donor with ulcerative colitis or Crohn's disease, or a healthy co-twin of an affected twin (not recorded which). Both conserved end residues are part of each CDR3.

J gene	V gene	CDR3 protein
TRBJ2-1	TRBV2	CASKSSGTGTYNEQFF
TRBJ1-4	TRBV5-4	CASRVDLGDEKLFF
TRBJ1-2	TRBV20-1	CSARDGQGRGYTF
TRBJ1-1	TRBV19	CASSPWDKPNTEAFF
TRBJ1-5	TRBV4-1	CASSQDFQGGWGNQPQHF
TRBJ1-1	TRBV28	CASTDPGLNTEAFF
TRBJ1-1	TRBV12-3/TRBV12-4	CASRSIKNTEAFF
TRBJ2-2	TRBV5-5	CASSLWYQNTGELFF
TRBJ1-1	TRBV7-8	CASSSLSGRNTEAFF
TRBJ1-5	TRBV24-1	CATSDSTVPNQPQHF
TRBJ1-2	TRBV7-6	CASSSFITGGDYGYTF
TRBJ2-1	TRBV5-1	CASSPAPADNEQFF
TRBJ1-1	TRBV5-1	CASSLAGERNTEAFF
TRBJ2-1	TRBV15	CATSSQQGVGGEQFF